The T cell receptor beta chain under discussion was sequenced for a study of blood T cell repertoires in COVID-19. The overall study: The study drew acute and convalescent COVID-19 samples from the United States, Italy and Spain.

The repertoire was sequenced with immunoSEQ multiplex PCR; TCRdb's copy has only in-frame clones and lacks some. The data contain roughly 120,000 clones, roughly 80% of them seen just once; the ten biggest clones take up roughly 6.2%. The germline V gene encodes CDR1 MDHEN and CDR2 SYDVKM. V gave up 3 bases and J gave up 2 bases; unmatched junction bases: 7. This CDR3 contains 15 residues. The chain carries TRBV28 and TRBJ2-7; 7 bases match TRBD2. The specimen was peripheral blood. This receptor was obtained from a man in his sixties or seventies with acute or convalescent COVID-19. The CDR3 bases are TGTGCCAGCAGTTTGGTGGGGAGGGCCCCCTACGAGCAGTACTTC. This codes for CASSLVGRAPYEQYF.